The 30 T cell receptor beta chains below all came from one sample that was sequenced in a study of blood T cell repertoires in COVID-19. This table comes from immunoSEQ multiplex PCR, and its TCRdb copy is limited to in-frame clones, with some not included. The sample includes about 94,000 clones, 80% seen only once; the top ten take about 20%. Sequencing was done on a sample of peripheral blood. The receptors were gathered from a human donor in a cohort sampled during active COVID-19.

This clone was detected once. The J gene is TRBJ2-7, the V gene TRBV29-1, with 9 bases identical to TRBD1. The CDR3 runs to 14 residues. CDR1 SQVTM and CDR2 ANQGSEA come from the germline V gene. The J segment lost 6 bases and the V segment lost 4 bases, leaving 10 bases of the junction unmatched. CDR3 nucleotide sequence: TGCAGCGTTGGGAGTAACAGGGGGCTCGGCGAGCAGTACTTC. Its translation is CSVGSNRGLGEQYF.

The J gene is TRBJ2-6, the V gene TRBV18; D may be TRBD1 (6 bases). V lost 1 base to trimming and J lost 9 bases, with 10 bases between them. The CDR3 totals 14 residues. Germline V gene data show CDR1 as KGHSH and CDR2 as LQKENI. CDR3 nucleotide sequence: TGTGCCAGCTCACCACTGGACAGTGGCAACGTCCTGACTTTC. Its translation is CASSPLDSGNVLTF.

This rearrangement joins TRBV15 to TRBJ1-1; the D gene is possibly TRBD1 (6 bases). Between the trimmed V and J ends, which lost 10 bases and 3 bases, there was a span of 15 bases. This CDR3 has 13 amino acids. Per germline, CDR1 LNHNV and CDR2 YYDKDF (reference sequence). The CDR3 here is CASNTGRDTEAFF. CDR3 coding DNA: TGTGCCAGCAACACAGGGCGGGACACTGAAGCTTTCTTT.

The chain links TRBV28 to TRBJ2-7; a weak D match, TRBD2 (7 bases). The CDR3 extends over 18 amino acids. V shed 5 bases and J shed 1 base, with 24 bases lying between them. Germline CDR1 is MDHEN and CDR2 is SYDVKM. The CDR3 loop is CASSLMGAGAPGSYEQYF. In DNA, the CDR3 is TGTGCCAGCAGTCTGATGGGGGCGGGAGCCCCCGGGTCCTACGAGCAGTACTTC.

V is TRBV5-4 and J is TRBJ1-1, with TRBD1 matching over 7 bases. The CDR3 contains 14 residues. The V segment lost 4 bases and the J segment 1 base; nucleotides outside the gene matches: 4. Germline-derived CDR1 and CDR2 are SGHNT and YYREEE (reference sequence). The CDR3 here is CASSPGQANTEAFF. The CDR3 DNA sequence: TGTGCCAGCAGCCCTGGACAGGCGAACACTGAAGCTTTCTTT. Full variable domain (rest looked up from reference TRBV5-4 and TRBJ1-1): ETGVTQSPTHLIKTRGQQVTLRCSSQSGHNTVSWYQQALGQGPQFIFQYYREEENGRGNFPPRFSGLQFPNYSSELNVNALELDDSALYLCASSPGQANTEAFFGQGTRLTVV.

The chain combines TRBV5-1 with TRBJ2-7; tentatively, D is TRBD2 (6 bases). The V gene's germline CDR1 is SGHRS and CDR2 YFSETQ. Trimming stripped 3 bases from V and 6 bases from J, with 25 bases between. This CDR3 comprises 17 residues. The CDR3 is CASSWTLVGGGGGEQYF. CDR3 DNA sequence: TGCGCCAGCAGCTGGACTCTAGTGGGAGGAGGTGGGGGCGAGCAGTACTTC.

V gene TRBV6-1 combines with J gene TRBJ2-2; 12 bases agree with TRBD2. V lost 3 bases to trimming and J lost 7 bases; unmatched junction nucleotides: 15. Germline CDR1 reads MNHNS; CDR2 reads SASEGT. The length of the CDR3 is 19 residues. CDR3 residues: CASSDGPSSGRGSGGELFF. CDR3 sequence (DNA): TGTGCCAGCAGTGATGGCCCGTCTAGCGGGAGGGGAAGTGGCGGGGAGCTGTTTTTT.

This rearrangement joins TRBV6-6 to TRBJ1-2; D unclear. The ends were cut back, 2 bases at V and 1 base at J, with 14 bases in the middle. The CDR3 runs 16 residues. The germline V gene has CDR1 MNHNY and CDR2 SVGAGI (reference sequence). The CDR3 region has the DNA TGTGCCAGCAGTTACCCCCTACGGGGAGATAACTATGGCTACACCTTC. Its translation: CASSYPLRGDNYGYTF.

The chain combines TRBV7-9 with TRBJ2-7, with a possible D match to TRBD1 (7 bases). Trimming pared 2 bases from V and 7 bases from J, leaving 15 bases between. The germline V gene has CDR1 SEHNR and CDR2 FQNEAQ (reference sequence). The CDR3 covers 14 residues. The CDR3 sequence is CASSLSHRGGEQYF. The CDR3 DNA sequence: TGTGCCAGCAGCTTAAGTCACAGGGGAGGTGAGCAGTACTTC. Looking up the rest from reference TRBV7-9 and TRBJ2-7 gives the full variable domain: DTGVSQNPRHKITKRGQNVTFRCDPISEHNRLYWYRQTLGQGPEFLTYFQNEAQLEKSRLLSDRFSAERPKGSFSTLEIQRTEQGDSAMYLCASSLSHRGGEQYFGPGTRLTVT.

Comments on this clone: Other DNA sequences in this specimen translate into the identical CDR3. The chain links TRBV18 to TRBJ2-7; 8 nucleotides line up with TRBD1. The junction had 7 bases not matched to a gene; V was cut back by 2 bases and J by 1 base. This CDR3 has 16 amino acids. Germline CDR1 KGHSH, CDR2 LQKENI. The CDR3: CASSPGGDRSSYEQYF. The DNA of the CDR3 is TGTGCCAGCTCACCAGGCGGGGACAGGTCGTCCTACGAGCAGTACTTC.

The genes are TRBV7-9 and TRBJ2-5; 8 bases agree with TRBD2. The J segment lost 2 bases and the V segment lost 7 bases, leaving 6 bases of the junction unmatched. CDR3 length: 14 residues. Germline lookup yields CDR1 SEHNR and CDR2 FQNEAQ (reference sequence). CDR3 nucleotides: TGTGCCAGCAAAGTGGCGGGAGGACAAGAGACCCAGTACTTC. The encoded protein is CASKVAGGQETQYF.

This chain joins TRBV5-4 and TRBJ2-7; D might be TRBD1 (6 bases). Deletions cut 4 bases from V and 3 bases from J, with 14 bases between. This CDR3 region has 14 residues. CDR1 and CDR2 from the germline V gene are SGHNT and YYREEE (reference sequence). The CDR3 protein is CASSGPRGSYEQYF. CDR3 sequence (DNA): TGTGCCAGCAGCGGCCCCAGGGGTAGCTACGAGCAGTACTTC.

The chain combines TRBV29-1 with TRBJ2-1; TRBD2 matches 9 bases. The germline V gene encodes CDR1 SQVTM and CDR2 ANQGSEA. The CDR3 has 18 residues. Germline trimming cut 4 bases from V and 5 bases from J; bases unmatched to any gene: 18. The CDR3 here is CSVGAGGPVKTYDNEQFF. Written as DNA, the CDR3 is TGCAGCGTTGGGGCGGGAGGGCCGGTTAAAACCTATGACAATGAGCAGTTCTTC.

The V gene is TRBV27, the J gene TRBJ2-6, with 9 bases identical to TRBD1. The germline CDR1 and CDR2 sequences are MNHEY and SMNVEV (reference sequence). This CDR3 is built from 17 residues. After removal of 6 bases from V and 4 bases from J, the junction contained 10 bases not matched to a gene. CDR3 sequence reads: CASSSPGTGPGANVLTF. The DNA of the CDR3 is TGTGCCAGCAGCTCCCCCGGGACAGGGCCCGGGGCCAACGTCCTGACTTTC.

The gene calls are TRBV19 and TRBJ1-2; the match to TRBD1 covers 8 bases. CDR1 is LNHDA and CDR2 is SQIVND in the germline V gene (reference sequence). This CDR3 comprises 18 residues. J lost 6 bases, V lost 4 bases, and 19 bases had no gene match. The CDR3 sequence is CASSTPSGTGRFRNGYTF. For the CDR3, the DNA is TGTGCCAGTAGTACCCCCTCCGGGACAGGTCGTTTTAGGAATGGCTACACCTTC.

The rearrangement links TRBV3-1 (or the pseudogene TRBV3-2) to TRBJ2-1, with TRBD2 identical over 11 bases. The CDR3 extends over 16 amino acids. With V trimmed by 4 bases and J by 7 bases, 9 bases remained unmatched. Germline loops: CDR1 LGHDT, CDR2 YNNKEL (reference sequence). CDR3 sequence reads: CASSLSSGRAWNEQFF. The DNA of the CDR3 is TGTGCCAGCAGCCTGAGTAGCGGGAGGGCCTGGAATGAGCAGTTCTTC.

The chain employs TRBV5-1 and TRBJ2-3; no clear D gene. This CDR3 is 12 amino acids long. Deletions cut 4 bases from V and 1 base from J, with 4 bases between. Germline CDR1 and CDR2: SGHRS and YFSETQ. The CDR3 nucleotides are TGCGCCAGCAGCCGGGGCACAGATACGCAGTATTTT. This codes for CASSRGTDTQYF.

The rearrangement joins TRBV28 to TRBJ1-2, with TRBD1 matching over 8 bases. CDR1 is MDHEN and CDR2 is SYDVKM in the germline V gene. The CDR3 covers 15 residues. Losses at the gene ends were 6 bases for V and 5 bases for J; bases not matched to a gene: 11. The CDR3 region is CASRSEPTGVYGYTF. Written as DNA, the CDR3 is TGTGCCAGCAGATCGGAACCGACAGGGGTATATGGCTACACCTTC.

The genes are TRBV7-9 and TRBJ1-1, with 10 bases that match TRBD1. CDR1 is SEHNR, CDR2 FQNEAQ, per germline (reference sequence). V trimming: 5 bases; J trimming: 0 bases; junction bases outside the gene matches: 6. CDR3 length equals 16 residues. CDR3 DNA sequence: TGTGCCAGCAGCCCGGGACAGGGGTCGCTGAACACTGAAGCTTTCTTT. This sequence encodes CASSPGQGSLNTEAFF.

V gene TRBV10-3 combines with J gene TRBJ2-7; 11 positions match TRBD2. The germline V gene has CDR1 ENHRY and CDR2 SYGVKD. The ends lost 11 bases at V and 6 bases at J; junction bases unmatched: 9. This CDR3 contains 13 residues. The CDR3 nucleotides read TGTGCCGTGGCGACTAGCGGGATAGCCGAGCAGTACTTC. This sequence encodes CAVATSGIAEQYF.

The V call is TRBV5-1, the J call TRBJ1-4; TRBD1 aligns across 9 bases. This CDR3 is 13 amino acids long. The V gene end was trimmed by 10 bases and the J gene end by 8 bases; junction bases not matched to a gene: 9. Germline V CDR1 and CDR2: SGHRS, YFSETQ. The chain's CDR3 is CASRTGEREKLFF. CDR3 nucleotides: TGCGCCTCCCGGACAGGGGAAAGAGAAAAACTGTTTTTT.

This chain links TRBV7-3 with TRBJ1-1; D unresolved. Germline V lookup: CDR1 SGHTA, CDR2 FQGTGA. Trimming left V 4 bases short and J 0 bases short, with 9 bases between. The CDR3 has 14 residues. CDR3 sequence: CASSSGDLNTEAFF. CDR3 bases: TGTGCCAGCAGCTCCGGAGATTTGAACACTGAAGCTTTCTTT.

The V gene is TRBV30, the J gene TRBJ1-4; possible D gene TRBD1, 5 bases. Germline V CDR1 and CDR2: GTSNPN, SVGIG (reference sequence). The V end was cut by 2 bases, the J end by 8 bases, with 12 bases between. This CDR3 has 13 residues. This CDR3 reads CAWSNRFGEKLFF. CDR3 nucleotide sequence: TGTGCCTGGAGTAACAGGTTCGGCGAAAAACTGTTTTTT. Full variable domain (missing parts from reference TRBV30 and TRBJ1-4): SQTIHQWPATLVQPVGSPLSLECTVEGTSNPNLYWYRQAAGRGLQLLFYSVGIGQISSEVPQNLSASRPQDRQFILSSKKLLLSDSGFYLCAWSNRFGEKLFFGSGTQLSVL.

The chain couples TRBV5-1 to TRBJ2-7; 13 bases agree with TRBD2. The CDR3 consists of 16 residues. Per the germline V gene, CDR1 is SGHRS and CDR2 is YFSETQ. V trimming: 4 bases; J trimming: 1 base; junction bases outside the gene matches: 5. CDR3 residues: CASSSGTSGKSYEQYF. DNA for the CDR3: TGCGCCAGCAGCAGTGGGACTAGCGGGAAATCCTACGAGCAGTACTTC.

The V gene is TRBV6-5, the J gene TRBJ2-7; no clear D. V was shortened by 5 bases and J by 6 bases, with 14 bases between the two germline ends. Germline lookup yields CDR1 MNHEY and CDR2 SVGAGI. The CDR3 has 13 amino acids. CDR3 region: CASSPNPSGEQYF. CDR3 DNA sequence: TGTGCCAGCAGTCCTAACCCGTCGGGCGAGCAGTACTTC.

The V call is TRBV10-3, the J call TRBJ1-4; 8 bases are shared with TRBD1. Germline V gene sequence: CDR1 ENHRY, CDR2 SYGVKD. The CDR3 is made up of 13 amino acids. The V segment lost 10 bases and the J segment 7 bases; nucleotides outside the gene matches: 8. This CDR3 is CATNPGGREKLFF. CDR3 nucleotide sequence: TGTGCCACTAACCCAGGGGGCCGTGAAAAACTGTTTTTT.

This clone was seen just once. V gene TRBV5-4 combines with J gene TRBJ1-3; TRBD1 might be the D (6 bases). CDR3 length: 16 residues. Looked up from germline, CDR1 is SGHNT and CDR2 is YYREEE (reference sequence). Between the trimmed V and J ends, which lost 4 bases and 2 bases, there was a span of 16 bases. As DNA, the CDR3 is TGTGCCAGCAGCCCCGGGACAATAAGAGCTGGAAACACCATATATTTT. It yields the protein CASSPGTIRAGNTIYF. Looking up the rest from reference TRBV5-4 and TRBJ1-3 gives the full variable domain: ETGVTQSPTHLIKTRGQQVTLRCSSQSGHNTVSWYQQALGQGPQFIFQYYREEENGRGNFPPRFSGLQFPNYSSELNVNALELDDSALYLCASSPGTIRAGNTIYFGEGSWLTVV.

This sequence joins TRBV27 and TRBJ1-6, with 7 bases lining up with TRBD1. V shed 5 bases, J shed 7 bases, and the junction held 8 bases outside the gene matches. The CDR3 loop spans 15 amino acids. In germline, CDR1 is MNHEY, CDR2 SMNVEV (reference sequence). CDR3 loop: CASSLRDRSNSPLHF. The DNA for the CDR3 is TGTGCCAGCAGTCTACGGGACAGAAGCAATTCACCCCTCCACTTT.

This chain links TRBV5-5 with TRBJ2-7; TRBD1 might be the D (6 bases). CDR3 size: 13 residues. V gave up 6 bases and J gave up 5 bases, with 15 bases separating them. Germline CDR1 SGHKS, CDR2 YYEKEE (reference sequence). The CDR3 region is CASTVSGAHEQYF. As DNA, the CDR3 is TGTGCCAGCACTGTGTCAGGGGCCCACGAGCAGTACTTC.

V and J are TRBV5-1 and TRBJ2-7, with 14 bases identical to TRBD2. V gave up 4 bases and J gave up 9 bases; unmatched junction bases: 6. CDR1 is SGHRS and CDR2 is YFSETQ in the germline V gene. This CDR3 comprises 14 residues. This chain's CDR3 is CASSEGTSGSGQYF. Written as DNA, the CDR3 is TGCGCCAGCAGCGAGGGGACTAGCGGGAGTGGGCAGTACTTC.